A single TCR beta chain is shown here with its context. The authors' processing: Estimates of nucleated cell counts were drawn from the amplification of reference gene primers. The table came from immunoSEQ multiplex PCR; TCRdb's copy has only in-frame clones and leaves some out. Clone size and V and J calls were adopted from that table, with D and trimming inferred from the DNA. The sample yields some 150,000 clones, around nine tenths seen once. The sample belongs to a study of blood T cell repertoires in COVID-19. Study details: From T cells, B-cell-depleted T cells, or PBMCs came the material, which was cDNA or gDNA.

This clonotype originated in a man in his fifties with active or convalescent COVID-19. What was sequenced was peripheral blood.

CDR3 DNA: TGTGCCAGCAGCCAAGGGGTGCGGGAGGGGCACAATGAGCAGTTCTTC. Amino acid sequence: CASSQGVREGHNEQFF. The gene calls are TRBV9 and TRBJ2-1; TRBD2 aligns across 9 bases. Germline CDR1 is SGDLS and CDR2 is YYNGEE. The CDR3 covers 16 residues. V shed 4 bases and J 5 bases; nucleotides not matched to a gene: 10.